The entry below describes one TCR beta chain. The antigen remains unidentified. Among CD8+ T cells, naive ones were CD45RO-CCR7+CD27+CD95-. The CDR3 is 15 amino acids. The V gene's germline CDR1 is SGHVS and CDR2 FQNEAQ. This sample is part of a study of CXCR3-negative and CXCR3-positive naive CD8 T cells. Study at large: Roughly 1.5 +/- 0.3 million TRB reads came from each library, giving around 140 million in total.

The method, 5' RACE with UMI labels, was used to prepare the TRB cDNA libraries. Reanalyzing the 5' RACE reads, TCRdb keeps one entry per CDR3 protein, without DNA. The sample features some 85,000 distinct CDR3 sequences, with less than 0.6% in its top ten. The study's findings and limits: Both naive subsets showed comparably high diversity, and memory CD8+ cells showed much lower diversity. TRBV-TRBJ usage was alike in naive CXCR3-negative and CXCR3-positive cells but differed in memory cells. The TRB CDR3s that CXCR3-positive naive cells carried were more hydrophobic than those of CXCR3-negative naive cells.

The chain recombines TRBV7-8 with TRBJ2-7. The source is a human donor in good health. Some clones in this sample may be carry-over from other donors' samples. The sequenced sample consisted of naive CXCR3+ CD8+ T cells from blood. Regarding subset: CD45RO-CCR7+CD27+CD95- naive CD8+ T cells expressing CXCR3 (TNR3+). This CDR3 is CASSLEDGVSYEQYF.